This T cell receptor (beta chain) was documented in a study of T cell changes during pregnancy in multiple sclerosis. Germline values: CDR1 LGHNA, CDR2 YNFKEQ. Germline trimming cut 4 bases from V and 4 bases from J; bases unmatched to any gene: 8. This CDR3 has 15 amino acids. TCRdb's table, derived via immunoSEQ multiplex PCR, lists solely in-frame clones and lacks some. The sample holds about 100,000 clones, around 93% seen once. The receptor's source is a female donor with multiple sclerosis, enrolled in a pregnancy study. This specimen was peripheral blood, taken after pregnancy. V is TRBV4-2 and J is TRBJ2-7, with 9 positions matching TRBD1. CDR3 nucleotide sequence: TGTGCCAGCAGCCGGGAACGGACAGGGGAATACGAGCAGTACTTC. Its protein is CASSRERTGEYEQYF.